Shown below are 28 T cell receptor beta chains from a single sample sequenced in a study of cytomegalovirus exposure and HLA in healthy donors. The primer mix had 60 Vbeta and 13 Jbeta primers. This table comes from immunoSEQ multiplex PCR, and its TCRdb copy is limited to in-frame clones, with some not included. The profile shows roughly 130,000 clones, under 85% of them singletons. Sample: PBMCs. The receptors come from a boy younger than 18 in good health and CMV-seronegative.

The rearrangement uses TRBV9 and TRBJ2-7, with 7 bases fitting TRBD2. The V gene's germline CDR1 is SGDLS and CDR2 YYNGEE. Trimming cost V 2 bases and J 6 bases; bases outside gene matches: 11. The CDR3 consists of 15 residues. The CDR3 spells CASSVGGGPNFEQYF. The CDR3 DNA reads TGTGCCAGCAGCGTCGGGGGAGGGCCTAATTTCGAGCAGTACTTC.

J is TRBJ2-1 and V is TRBV18; D gene uncertain. The CDR3 runs to 16 residues. Looked up from germline, CDR1 is KGHSH and CDR2 is LQKENI. Trimming took off 2 bases at V and 2 bases at J, with 13 bases between the two ends. The CDR3 region has the DNA TGTGCCAGCTCACCAAACGACGGAGTTACCTACAATGAGCAGTTCTTC. Protein: CASSPNDGVTYNEQFF.

This sequence joins TRBV6-5 and TRBJ1-1; 7 bases match TRBD1. CDR1 and CDR2 from the germline V gene are MNHEY and SVGAGI. This CDR3 is 13 amino acids long. With 6 bases clipped from V and 5 bases from J, the junction kept 6 bases outside the gene matches. The CDR3 DNA is TGTGCCAGCAGATCACAGGGGTGGACTGAAGCTTTCTTT. Encoded protein: CASRSQGWTEAFF.

CDR3 region: CATLRTGGWETQYF. CDR3 in DNA: TGTGCCACCCTCAGGACAGGGGGATGGGAGACCCAGTACTTC. This chain uses TRBV15 with TRBJ2-5; 10 bases map to TRBD1. CDR1 and CDR2 from the germline V gene are LNHNV and YYDKDF (reference sequence). The trim removed 8 bases at V and 5 bases at J, leaving 8 bases unmatched. The CDR3 runs 14 residues.

The J gene is TRBJ1-6, the V gene TRBV6-6, with 8 bases lining up with TRBD1. V dropped 6 bases and J dropped 8; count of bases not matched to a gene: 6. The CDR3 runs 14 residues. Germline-derived CDR1 and CDR2 are MNHNY and SVGAGI (reference sequence). In DNA form, the CDR3 reads TGTGCCAGCAGCGAGACAGGGGCTTATTCACCCCTCCACTTT. Protein: CASSETGAYSPLHF.

The chain links TRBV6-1 to TRBJ1-2, with 8 bases identical to TRBD1. The CDR3 covers 13 residues. The ends lost 8 bases at V and 5 bases at J; junction bases unmatched: 7. Germline lookup yields CDR1 MNHNS and CDR2 SASEGT. The CDR3 DNA reads as TGTGCCAGCGGTGCACAGGGGGGTTATGGCTACACCTTC. Protein sequence: CASGAQGGYGYTF.

Note on this clone: The junction does not match germline at one end; this may be a read error. CDR3 DNA sequence: TGCAGCGTTGATAGGCGTCAGGTGAAAACTGAAGCTTTCTTT. Its translation is CSVDRRQVKTEAFF. The V gene is TRBV29-1, the J gene TRBJ1-1, with unresolved D. The CDR3 extends over 14 amino acids. Germline-derived CDR1 and CDR2 are SQVTM and ANQGSEA.

The V call is TRBV6-1, the J call TRBJ1-1; no definite D call. This CDR3 is 13 amino acids long. In germline, CDR1 is MNHNS, CDR2 SASEGT. V shed 7 bases and J shed 1 base, with 10 bases lying between them. Here the CDR3 reads CASIRLGNTEAFF. The CDR3 nucleotides are TGTGCCAGCATTCGACTGGGGAACACTGAAGCTTTCTTT.

CDR3 DNA: TGTGCCAGCAGCCAAGATGCACAGGGGAATTCACCCCTCCACTTT. This codes for CASSQDAQGNSPLHF. The V and J genes are TRBV4-2 and TRBJ1-6; 7 bases align to TRBD1. Germline loops: CDR1 LGHNA, CDR2 YNFKEQ. There are 15 residues in the CDR3. Trimming removed 0 bases from V and 7 bases from J; junction bases left unmatched: 3.

This clone was seen only once. The chain is built from TRBV9 and TRBJ1-3; no firm D call. V lost 2 bases and J lost 0, with 9 bases in between. Looked up from germline, CDR1 is SGDLS and CDR2 is YYNGEE. This CDR3 spans 15 amino acids. The CDR3 bases are TGTGCCAGCAGCGTTGGCGGATACTCTGGAAACACCATATATTTT. The encoded protein is CASSVGGYSGNTIYF.

The rearrangement joins TRBV14 to TRBJ2-5, with D uncertain. The germline CDR1 and CDR2 sequences are SGHDN and FVKESK. Trimming removed 10 bases at V and 2 bases at J, with 17 bases between. The length of the CDR3 is 14 residues. Here the CDR3 reads CATTPFARQETQYF. CDR3 nucleotides: TGTGCCACCACCCCCTTTGCACGGCAAGAGACCCAGTACTTC. The whole variable domain, remainder taken from reference TRBV14 and TRBJ2-5, is EAGVTQFPSHSVIEKGQTVTLRCDPISGHDNLYWYRRVMGKEIKFLLHFVKESKQDESGMPNNRFLAERTGGTYSTLKVQPAELEDSGVYFCATTPFARQETQYFGPGTRLLVL.

About this clone itself: Other nucleotide sequences from this sample produce the same CDR3. This chain connects TRBV2 to TRBJ2-7; 9 nucleotides match TRBD1. The V segment lost 6 bases and the J segment 7 bases; nucleotides outside the gene matches: 4. This CDR3 spans 12 amino acids. Germline CDR1 SNHLY, CDR2 FYNNEI. The CDR3 reads CASRTGGWEQYF. The DNA of the CDR3 is TGTGCCAGCAGAACAGGGGGCTGGGAGCAGTACTTC. Using reference TRBV2 and TRBJ2-7 for the parts outside the CDR3, the full variable domain is EPEVTQTPSHQVTQMGQEVILRCVPISNHLYFYWYRQILGQKVEFLVSFYNNEISEKSEIFDDQFSVERPDGSNFTLKIRSTKLEDSAMYFCASRTGGWEQYFGPGTRLTVT.

Written as DNA, the CDR3 is TGTGCCAGCAGCCCCAAGGGGGGGGGCACAGATACGCAGTATTTT. As protein: CASSPKGGGTDTQYF. The rearrangement links TRBV7-9 to TRBJ2-3; D possibly corresponds to TRBD2 (7 bases). Between the trimmed V and J ends, which lost 5 bases and 1 base, there was a span of 13 bases. The CDR3 contains 15 residues. The germline V gene has CDR1 SEHNR and CDR2 FQNEAQ (reference sequence).

V gene TRBV5-4 combines with J gene TRBJ2-3, with TRBD2 matching over 7 bases. Unmatched junction bases numbered 3, after V lost 5 bases and J lost 0 bases. CDR1 is SGHNT, CDR2 YYREEE, per germline (reference sequence). The CDR3 has 14 residues. CDR3 nucleotide sequence: TGTGCCAGCAGTCCGGGGGGTAGCACAGATACGCAGTATTTT. It translates to CASSPGGSTDTQYF.

This chain joins TRBV10-2 and TRBJ1-6; D remains unclear. Per the germline V gene, CDR1 is WSHSY and CDR2 is SAAADI. V lost 6 bases to trimming and J lost 14 bases, with 14 bases between them. The length of the CDR3 is 12 residues. CDR3 DNA: TGCGCCAGCAGGTCTCAGGATTCGTCCCTCCACTTT. It yields the protein CASRSQDSSLHF.

The V gene is TRBV28, the J gene TRBJ1-2; TRBD1 agrees at 10 bases. The CDR3 covers 16 residues. V was clipped by 1 base and J by 3 bases; unmatched bases: 5. Germline V lookup: CDR1 MDHEN, CDR2 SYDVKM. The CDR3 protein is CASSLSGTGVDYGYTF. The CDR3 DNA sequence: TGTGCCAGCAGTTTATCCGGGACAGGGGTCGACTATGGCTACACCTTC.

V and J are TRBV6-5 and TRBJ2-5; 11 positions agree with TRBD2. The trim removed 0 bases at V and 5 bases at J, leaving 5 bases unmatched. This CDR3 has 16 amino acids. Germline CDR1 MNHEY, CDR2 SVGAGI. CDR3 amino acids: CASSYSIAGGRETQYF. CDR3 sequence (DNA): TGTGCCAGCAGTTACTCAATAGCGGGGGGGCGTGAGACCCAGTACTTC.

The J gene is TRBJ1-2, the V gene TRBV5-4; D gene unclear. The CDR3 contains 16 residues. V lost 9 bases and J 1 base, leaving 22 bases between the germline ends. Germline lookup yields CDR1 SGHNT and CDR2 YYREEE (reference sequence). The CDR3 protein is CANVEGARRFNYGYTF. The CDR3 DNA follows: TGTGCCAACGTGGAGGGCGCCCGGAGATTTAACTATGGCTACACCTTC. Full variable domain (remainder filled in from reference TRBV5-4 and TRBJ1-2): ETGVTQSPTHLIKTRGQQVTLRCSSQSGHNTVSWYQQALGQGPQFIFQYYREEENGRGNFPPRFSGLQFPNYSSELNVNALELDDSALYLCANVEGARRFNYGYTFGSGTRLTVV.

This chain connects TRBV5-4 to TRBJ2-1, with D maybe TRBD1 (6 bases). This CDR3 contains 13 residues. The germline V gene has CDR1 SGHNT and CDR2 YYREEE (reference sequence). V was cut by 2 bases and J by 9 bases, with 12 bases left in between. CDR3 region: CASSLQGITEQFF. The DNA of the CDR3 is TGTGCCAGCAGCTTACAGGGTATAACTGAGCAGTTCTTC.

The chain recombines TRBV6-1 with TRBJ2-5; the match to TRBD2 covers 10 bases. Gene TRBJ2-7 matches the end of the DNA better, so the J call may be wrong. Germline V lookup: CDR1 MNHNS, CDR2 SASEGT. The CDR3 extends over 15 amino acids. CDR3 protein: CASSVTLAGNYEQYF. Written as DNA, the CDR3 is TGTGCCAGCAGTGTTACACTAGCGGGGAACTACGAGCAGTACTTC.

The chain couples TRBV5-1 to TRBJ1-1; TRBD1 might be the D (6 bases). The CDR3 loop spans 15 amino acids. Trimming left V 2 bases short and J 0 bases short, with 11 bases between. The germline V gene has CDR1 SGHRS and CDR2 YFSETQ. The CDR3 loop reads CASSLQGRVNTEAFF. CDR3 DNA sequence: TGCGCCAGCAGCTTACAGGGAAGGGTGAACACTGAAGCTTTCTTT.

The rearrangement uses TRBV27 and TRBJ1-5; no clear D. V was pared by 6 bases and J by 6 bases, with 12 bases between. The CDR3 runs to 13 residues. Germline loops: CDR1 MNHEY, CDR2 SMNVEV (reference sequence). The CDR3 protein is CASSLGGFQPQHF. For the CDR3, the DNA is TGTGCCAGCAGCCTGGGCGGGTTTCAGCCCCAGCATTTT.

The rearrangement joins TRBV7-2 to TRBJ1-2, with D maybe TRBD1 (6 bases). From germline, CDR1 is SGHTA and CDR2 FQGNSA. This CDR3 is built from 15 residues. V was shortened by 2 bases and J by 4 bases, with 14 bases between the two germline ends. CDR3 DNA sequence: TGTGCCAGCAGCTTATATCATGAGGACAGCTATGGCTACACCTTC. It is translated as CASSLYHEDSYGYTF.

The rearrangement links TRBV27 to TRBJ2-5, with a tentative D call TRBD1 (6 bases). Germline V CDR1 and CDR2: MNHEY, SMNVEV (reference sequence). CDR3 length equals 15 residues. V dropped 8 bases and J dropped 1 base, with 17 bases sitting between them. The CDR3 is CASGAGASSQETQYF. CDR3 DNA sequence: TGTGCCAGCGGGGCAGGGGCGTCAAGCCAAGAGACCCAGTACTTC.

V gene TRBV7-3 combines with J gene TRBJ2-1, with TRBD2 identical over 8 bases. After removal of 4 bases from V and 8 bases from J, the junction contained 13 bases not matched to a gene. Germline V CDR1 and CDR2: SGHTA, FQGTGA. CDR3 size: 16 residues. In DNA form, the CDR3 reads TGTGCCAGCAGCTATTCGGCGGGAGGCCGAGGGGATGAGCAGTTCTTC. It yields the protein CASSYSAGGRGDEQFF.

V gene TRBV4-1 combines with J gene TRBJ2-1; TRBD1 might be the D (7 bases). Germline V gene data show CDR1 as MGHRA and CDR2 as YSYEKL. This CDR3 is 15 amino acids long. The V gene lost 6 bases and the J gene lost 4 bases, with 16 bases spanning the gap. CDR3 sequence (DNA): TGCGCCAGCAGAACCCCAGGGGGGAATTACAATGAGCAGTTCTTC. Encoded protein: CASRTPGGNYNEQFF.

The chain combines TRBV9 with TRBJ2-1; 9 nucleotides align to TRBD1. With 3 bases clipped from V and 2 bases from J, the junction kept 3 bases outside the gene matches. This CDR3 region has 15 residues. Germline V gene data show CDR1 as SGDLS and CDR2 as YYNGEE. This CDR3 is CASSAGTGTYNEQFF. Here the CDR3 DNA reads TGTGCCAGCAGCGCGGGGACAGGGACCTACAATGAGCAGTTCTTC.

The rearrangement links TRBV15 to TRBJ2-1; 10 nucleotides match TRBD2. CDR1 and CDR2 from the germline V gene are LNHNV and YYDKDF (reference sequence). This CDR3 region has 19 residues. V trimming: 1 base; J trimming: 2 bases; junction bases outside the gene matches: 11. The chain's CDR3 is CATSRGVGTSGNPYNEQFF. CDR3 bases: TGTGCCACCAGCAGAGGAGTCGGAACTAGCGGGAACCCCTACAATGAGCAGTTCTTC.